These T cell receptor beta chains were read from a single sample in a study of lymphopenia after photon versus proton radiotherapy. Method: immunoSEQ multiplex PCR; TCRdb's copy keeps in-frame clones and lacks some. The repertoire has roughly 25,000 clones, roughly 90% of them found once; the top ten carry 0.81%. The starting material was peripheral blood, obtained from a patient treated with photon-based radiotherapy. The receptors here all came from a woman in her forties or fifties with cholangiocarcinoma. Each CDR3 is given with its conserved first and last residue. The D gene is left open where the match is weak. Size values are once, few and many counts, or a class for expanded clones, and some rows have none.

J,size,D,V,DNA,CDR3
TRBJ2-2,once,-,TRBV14,TGTGCCAGCAGCCAAGGTTACGGGGCCATCGGCACCGGGGAGCTGTTTTTT,CASSQGYGAIGTGELFF
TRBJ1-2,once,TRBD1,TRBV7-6,TGTGCCAGCAGCCATTCAGACAGGGGGACTGGCTACACCTTC,CASSHSDRGTGYTF
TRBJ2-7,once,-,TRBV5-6,TGTGCCAGCAGCTTGGCCCGCAGTTACGAGCAGTACTTC,CASSLARSYEQYF
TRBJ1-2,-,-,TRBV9,TGTGCCAGCAGAGCCCAGAGCCATGGCTACACCTTC,CASRAQSHGYTF
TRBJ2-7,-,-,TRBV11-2,TGTGCCAGCAGCTTAGTCGGGGGGCCCCCCCTTTCCTACGAGCAGTACTTC,CASSLVGGPPLSYEQYF
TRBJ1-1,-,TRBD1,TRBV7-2,TGTGCCAGCAGCTCAGGGACAGGGGACACTGAAGCTTTCTTT,CASSSGTGDTEAFF
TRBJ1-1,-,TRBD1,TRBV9,TGTGCCAGCAGCCCAGGAACAGGGGGTTACACTGAAGCTTTCTTT,CASSPGTGGYTEAFF
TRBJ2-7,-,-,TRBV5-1,TGCGCCAGCAGCTACAATCCCGGGACATCCTCCTACGAGCAGTACTTC,CASSYNPGTSSYEQYF
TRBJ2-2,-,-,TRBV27,TGTGCCAGCAGTTTTTCGGGTTTGAACACCGGGGAGCTGTTTTTT,CASSFSGLNTGELFF
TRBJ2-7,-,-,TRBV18,TGTGCCAGCTCACCCGCGGGACACTCCTACGAGCAGTACTTC,CASSPAGHSYEQYF
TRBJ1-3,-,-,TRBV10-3,TGTGCCTCCTGTATTATTTTGGGGACCACGCAATTT,CASCIILGTTQF
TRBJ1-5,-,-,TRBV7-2,TGTGCCAGCAGCTTTGGAGACCAGCCCCAGCATTTT,CASSFGDQPQHF
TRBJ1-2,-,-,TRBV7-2,TGTGCCAGCAGCTTAGGCCGGGCCTATGGCTACACCTTC,CASSLGRAYGYTF
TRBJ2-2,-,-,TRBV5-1,TGCGCCAGCAGCTTGAGGGCAGAAGGCGGGGAGCTGTTTTTT,CASSLRAEGGELFF
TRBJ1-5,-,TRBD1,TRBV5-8,TGTGCCAGCAGCTTTGGGACAGGGTTTTATAGCAATCAGCCCCAGCATTTT,CASSFGTGFYSNQPQHF
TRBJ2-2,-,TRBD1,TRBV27,TGTGCCTCCGGGACAGGGGGCACCGGGGAGCTGTTTTTT,CASGTGGTGELFF
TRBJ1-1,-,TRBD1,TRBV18,TGTGCCAGCTCTTCCGGGACAGGGGGCTGGACTGAAGCTTTCTTT,CASSSGTGGWTEAFF
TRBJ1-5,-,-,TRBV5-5,TGTGCCAGCAGCCCAGACAGTCTAAACCAGCCCCAGCATTTT,CASSPDSLNQPQHF
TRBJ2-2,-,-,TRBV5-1,TGCGCCAGCAGCCCCTCGACAGGCACGAACACCGGGGAGCTGTTTTTT,CASSPSTGTNTGELFF
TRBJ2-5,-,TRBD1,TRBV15,TGTGCCACCAGCTCCCGGAGGCAGGGGGCCGAGACCCAGTACTTC,CATSSRRQGAETQYF
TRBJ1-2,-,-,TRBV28,TGTGCCAGCAGAGGGGAAAACTATGGCTACACCTTC,CASRGENYGYTF
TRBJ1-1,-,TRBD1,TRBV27,TGTGCCAGCAGGAGGGACAGGGCCATGAACACTGAAGCTTTCTTT,CASRRDRAMNTEAFF
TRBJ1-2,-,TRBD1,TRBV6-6,TGTGCCAGCAGTTACAACAGGGGCAATAACTATGGCTACACCTTC,CASSYNRGNNYGYTF
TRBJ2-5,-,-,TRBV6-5,TGTGCCAGCAGCGAACCGTTCGGGAAGACCCAGTACTTC,CASSEPFGKTQYF
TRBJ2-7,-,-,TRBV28,TGTGCCAGCAGTACCTCTAGCGACTACGAGCAGTACTTC,CASSTSSDYEQYF
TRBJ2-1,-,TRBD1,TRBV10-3,TGTGCCATCAGTGACGCTGACGGGACAGGGTATGAGAAATCCTACAATGAGCAGTTCTTC,CAISDADGTGYEKSYNEQFF
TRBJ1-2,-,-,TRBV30,TGTGCCTGGGCAGCAGAGTGGGCCTCGCGGGGCTACACCTTC,CAWAAEWASRGYTF
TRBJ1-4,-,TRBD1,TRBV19,TGTGCCAGTAGCGACTTAGGACAGGCTAATGAAAAACTGTTTTTT,CASSDLGQANEKLFF
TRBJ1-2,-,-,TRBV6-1,TGTGCCAGCAGGACCTTTGGGGTCTTCAGGGGCTACACCTTC,CASRTFGVFRGYTF
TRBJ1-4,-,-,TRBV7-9,TGTGCCAGCAGCCGGCCAAGGGGGTTAGATGAAAAACTGTTTTTT,CASSRPRGLDEKLFF
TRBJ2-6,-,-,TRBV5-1,TGCGCCAGCAGGACGGCCTTGGACAGGTTACGCGGGGGCGTCTCTGGGGCCAACGTCCTGACTTTC,CASRTALDRLRGGVSGANVLTF
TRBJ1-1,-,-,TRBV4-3,TGCGCCAGCAGCCAAGATCGTGGCAGTAACACTGAAGCTTTCTTT,CASSQDRGSNTEAFF
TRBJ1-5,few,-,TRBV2,TGTGCCAGCAGCACAGACAATCAGCCCCAGCATTTT,CASSTDNQPQHF